This T cell receptor (beta chain) was recorded in a study of shared clonotypes between healthy human individuals. Study as a whole: Each donor's CD4 naive and CD4 memory cells filled three plates apiece, CD8 naive two, and CD8 memory one.

The table came from immunoSEQ multiplex PCR; TCRdb's copy has only in-frame clones and leaves some out. This sample has some 900,000 clones, with roughly 72% found just once. Germline V lookup: CDR1 MDHEN, CDR2 SYDVKM. CDR3 length: 13 residues. V was trimmed by 6 bases and J by 6 bases, leaving 14 bases between them. This receptor was identified in a man between 18 and 29 years old in good health. This chain links TRBV28 with TRBJ1-1; D is perhaps TRBD1 (5 bases). Specimen: memory CD4+ T cells sorted from blood. Subset in this sample: CD45RA-negative fraction. CDR3 region: CASSRRLGPEAFF. The CDR3, as DNA: TGTGCCAGCAGCCGAAGGTTGGGACCTGAAGCTTTCTTT.